A selection of T cell receptor beta chains follows, all from one sample in a study of cytomegalovirus exposure and HLA in healthy donors. The data were produced by immunoSEQ multiplex PCR, yet TCRdb's version contains in-frame clones alone and is incomplete. The table gives some 130,000 clones; the top ten clones make up 1.5% to 2% of it. The sequenced material came from PBMCs. The source of these receptors is a man between 18 and 35 years old in good health and CMV-seronegative. CDR3s include the opening cysteine and the closing phenylalanine or tryptophan. Fields, in order: V gene, J gene, CDR3 length, D gene, CDR3 DNA, CDR3 protein. The D gene is left open where the match is weak.

TRBV4-3	TRBJ1-1	14	TRBD1	TGCGCCAGCAGCCAATCACAGGGGTCGACTGAAGCTTTCTTT	CASSQSQGSTEAFF
TRBV7-2	TRBJ2-5	15	-	TGTGCCAGCAGTACGATGCGGGGACCTCAAGAGACCCAGTACTTC	CASSTMRGPQETQYF
TRBV9	TRBJ2-7	14	-	TGTGCCAGCAGCGTCGGAGACGGATCCTACGAGCAGTACTTC	CASSVGDGSYEQYF
TRBV7-3	TRBJ2-3	13	-	TGTGCCAGCAGCCTCACAGGGACAGATACGCAGTATTTT	CASSLTGTDTQYF
TRBV5-6	TRBJ1-1	12	-	TGTGCCAGCAGCTTAACAGTCTCTGAAGCTTTCTTT	CASSLTVSEAFF
TRBV7-2	TRBJ2-2	17	TRBD1	TGTGCCAGCAGCCCAACCGGCGGGACAGGGCTCACCGGGGAGCTGTTTTTT	CASSPTGGTGLTGELFF
TRBV5-4	TRBJ2-7	13	-	TGTGCCAGCAGCTTGGGAGACAACTACGAGCAGTACTTC	CASSLGDNYEQYF
TRBV15	TRBJ1-1	15	TRBD1	TGTGCCACTCCTAGGGGGCCCCAGCAGAACACTGAAGCTTTCTTT	CATPRGPQQNTEAFF
TRBV7-2	TRBJ2-2	17	TRBD2	TGTGCCAGCAGCGCCCAACACGGACTAGCGGGGTCCGGGGAGCTGTTTTTT	CASSAQHGLAGSGELFF
TRBV5-1	TRBJ1-1	17	-	TGCGCCAGCAGCTTGGGGGCCGATTCCCAATCTTACACTGAAGCTTTCTTT	CASSLGADSQSYTEAFF
TRBV25-1	TRBJ2-4	12	TRBD1	TGTGCCAGCGCACAGGGGGCGCGAATTCAGTACTTC	CASAQGARIQYF
TRBV16	TRBJ2-7	15	TRBD2	TGTGCCAGCAGCCACCCCGCGGGGGGCTCCTACGAGCAGTACTTC	CASSHPAGGSYEQYF
TRBV28	TRBJ2-1	15	-	TGTGCCAGCTTTTTGGGGGGGCGGGAATACAATGAGCAGTTCTTC	CASFLGGREYNEQFF
TRBV5-1	TRBJ2-3	12	-	TGCGCCAGCAGCTCTAGCACAGATACGCAGTATTTT	CASSSSTDTQYF
TRBV9	TRBJ2-3	16	TRBD2	TGTGCCAGCAGCGTAGGGACTAGCGGGGGTGGAGATACGCAGTATTTT	CASSVGTSGGGDTQYF
TRBV2	TRBJ2-5	14	-	TGTGCCAGCAGCGAAAGAAGCTCAGGGGAGACCCAGTACTTC	CASSERSSGETQYF
TRBV28	TRBJ2-7	15	-	TGTGCCAGCAGTGCCGATCAGGGAAGCTCCTACGAGCAGTACTTC	CASSADQGSSYEQYF
TRBV29-1	TRBJ2-2	14	-	TGCAGCGTTGAGTATCGAGGATCGACCGGGGAGCTGTTTTTT	CSVEYRGSTGELFF
TRBV10-3	TRBJ1-6	16	-	TGTGCCATCAGTGAGCCAGGAGGAGGGATTGGATCACCCCTCCACTTT	CAISEPGGGIGSPLHF
TRBV18	TRBJ1-5	13	-	TGTGCCAGCTCACCCCGAGGGAATCAGCCCCAGCATTTT	CASSPRGNQPQHF
TRBV5-1	TRBJ2-3	14	-	TGCGCCAGCAGCTTGGACAGGACCCCAGATACGCAGTATTTT	CASSLDRTPDTQYF
TRBV9	TRBJ1-1	14	TRBD1	TGTGCCAGCAGCGCCACAGGGGAAAACACTGAAGCTTTCTTT	CASSATGENTEAFF
TRBV10-3	TRBJ2-2	16	-	TGTGCCATCAGCCCGTCCAGGGCCCCGAACACCGGGGAGCTGTTTTTT	CAISPSRAPNTGELFF
TRBV29-1	TRBJ1-6	11	-	TGCAGCGTTGGAAGGGGTTCACCCCTCCACTTT	CSVGRGSPLHF
TRBV9	TRBJ2-3	16	TRBD2	TGTGCCAGCAGCGTGCTTACTAGCGGAACCACAGATACGCAGTATTTT	CASSVLTSGTTDTQYF
TRBV7-6	TRBJ1-5	14	-	TGTGCCAGCAGCTTAGACAGTGGCAATCAGCCCCAGCATTTT	CASSLDSGNQPQHF
TRBV7-9	TRBJ2-1	14	-	TGTGCCAGCAGACCCACCGGGGGGCGGAATGAGCAGTTCTTC	CASRPTGGRNEQFF
TRBV27	TRBJ2-1	16	-	TGTGCCAGCAGTTTACGGACAGAGCCGTCCTACAATGAGCAGTTCTTC	CASSLRTEPSYNEQFF
TRBV4-1	TRBJ1-2	14	TRBD1	TGCGCCAGCAGCATTTTACAGGGGGGTCATGGCTACACCTTC	CASSILQGGHGYTF
TRBV7-9	TRBJ2-7	13	TRBD2	TGTGCCAGCAGCTTCAGCGGGACCTACGAGCAGTACTTC	CASSFSGTYEQYF
TRBV7-2	TRBJ2-2	14	-	TGTGCCAGCAGCTTGGGACACCGCACCGGGGAGCTGTTTTTT	CASSLGHRTGELFF
TRBV19	TRBJ1-1	14	-	TGTGCCAGTGAGAATCAGGGATGGGCAACTGAAGCTTTCTTT	CASENQGWATEAFF
TRBV29-1	TRBJ1-1	12	-	TGCAGCGTTGTCGGGGTGAACACTGAAGCTTTCTTT	CSVVGVNTEAFF
TRBV21-1	TRBJ2-2	17	-	TGTGCCAGCAGCCCAAGGGTGGAGGGGATTGTTACCGGGGAGCTGTTTTTT	CASSPRVEGIVTGELFF
TRBV5-4	TRBJ2-3	15	TRBD2	TGTGCCAGCAGATTAGGACTAGCGAGCACAGATACGCAGTATTTT	CASRLGLASTDTQYF
TRBV6-5	TRBJ1-2	15	TRBD1	TGTGCCAGCAGTTACTCTACAGGGGGTACCTATGGCTACACCTTC	CASSYSTGGTYGYTF
TRBV10-3	TRBJ2-4	19	TRBD2	TGTGCCATCAGTGAGTCGGTTATCCTAGCGGGATTTGCCAAAAACATTCAGTACTTC	CAISESVILAGFAKNIQYF
TRBV30	TRBJ2-5	13	-	TGTGCCTGGAGGAGGGGGGGGCAAGAGACCCGGTACTTC	CAWRRGGQETRYF
TRBV11-2	TRBJ2-7	13	-	TGTGCCAGCAGCTTAGTAGTTTCCTACGAGCAGTACTTC	CASSLVVSYEQYF
TRBV9	TRBJ1-1	19	TRBD1	TGTGCCAGCAGCGTAGGAGGATCGGGACAGGGGCCCGTGAACACTGAAGCTTTCTTT	CASSVGGSGQGPVNTEAFF
TRBV7-8	TRBJ2-2	17	TRBD1	TGTGCCAGCAGCGCCTCGGGGACAGCCTATTCCACCGGGGAGCTGTTTTTT	CASSASGTAYSTGELFF
TRBV5-1	TRBJ2-2	15	TRBD1	TGCGCCAGTGATACAGGGGGTACGAACACCGGGGAGCTGTTTTTT	CASDTGGTNTGELFF
TRBV4-2	TRBJ2-3	15	TRBD2	TGTGCCAGCAGTCGACTAGCTTCTGGTGCAGATACGCAGTATTTT	CASSRLASGADTQYF
TRBV27	TRBJ2-7	16	TRBD1	TGTGCCAGCAGTCTAAAGGCCGGAGTAGGGGGCTTTGAGCAGTACTTC	CASSLKAGVGGFEQYF
TRBV6-1	TRBJ2-7	14	TRBD1	TGTGCCCTAAAAAGGGGACAGGGGAGCGACGAGCAGTACTTC	CALKRGQGSDEQYF
TRBV5-1	TRBJ2-5	17	TRBD1	TGCGCCAGCAGCTTATCAGGGGGCGGGGTTGGACAAGAGACCCAGTACTTC	CASSLSGGGVGQETQYF
TRBV20-1	TRBJ2-5	11	TRBD1	TGCAGTGCTTCACAGGGGGAGACCCAGTACTTC	CSASQGETQYF
TRBV2	TRBJ1-1	13	-	TGTGCCAGCAGTCCAGGGAATGGAGCTGAAGCTTTCTTT	CASSPGNGAEAFF
TRBV10-3	TRBJ2-7	15	TRBD2	TGTGCCACGATGGGACTAGCGGGAGTACCCTACGAGCAGTACTTC	CATMGLAGVPYEQYF
TRBV28	TRBJ2-1	18	TRBD2	TGTGCCAGCAGTTTACTAGAGGTAACTAGCGGTTTATACAATGAGCAGTTCTTC	CASSLLEVTSGLYNEQFF
TRBV28	TRBJ2-7	11	TRBD1	TGTGCCAGCTTCCAGGAGGACAGGGCTGACTTC	CASFQEDRADF
TRBV7-9	TRBJ1-2	10	-	TGTGCCAGCAAGATACACAGGGTCGACTTC	CASKIHRVDF
TRBV5-1	TRBJ1-5	13	-	TGCGCCTCCAGGCAGGGCGAGGATCAGCCCCAGCATTTT	CASRQGEDQPQHF
TRBV7-2	TRBJ2-7	13	TRBD1	TGTGCCAGCAGCCTCAACAGGGGCTACGAGCAGTACTTC	CASSLNRGYEQYF
TRBV9	TRBJ2-1	15	-	TGTGCCAGCAGCGTAGATCCCGGCACTCTAGTTGAGCAGTTCTTC	CASSVDPGTLVEQFF